These 15 T cell receptor beta chains share one sample of origin, sequenced in a study of technical replicates of blood from a handful of donors. Using immunoSEQ multiplex PCR, the repertoire was profiled, and TCRdb retains in-frame clones only, with some absent. The sample contains over 50,000 clones, roughly 97% of which appear only once. The material sequenced was T cells isolated from PBMCs. The receptors derive from a human donor in good health.

The chain carries TRBV2 and TRBJ2-5, with D possibly matching TRBD2 (5 bases). The CDR3 has 13 residues. CDR1 SNHLY and CDR2 FYNNEI come from the germline V gene. V dropped 6 bases and J dropped 3 bases, with 11 bases sitting between them. The CDR3 DNA follows: TGTGCCAGCAGCAAACGGCGGGAAGAGACCCAGTACTTC. Translated: CASSKRREETQYF. The whole variable domain, remainder taken from reference TRBV2 and TRBJ2-5, is EPEVTQTPSHQVTQMGQEVILRCVPISNHLYFYWYRQILGQKVEFLVSFYNNEISEKSEIFDDQFSVERPDGSNFTLKIRSTKLEDSAMYFCASSKRREETQYFGPGTRLLVL.

CDR3 nucleotides: TGTGCCAGCAGTTCCCGGGACAGGGGCTACGAGCAGTACTTC. Its translation: CASSSRDRGYEQYF. This chain uses TRBV6-5 with TRBJ2-7, with 10 bases matching TRBD1. The V segment lost 4 bases and the J segment 3 bases; nucleotides outside the gene matches: 3. Per germline, CDR1 MNHEY and CDR2 SVGAGI. CDR3 length equals 14 residues.

The chain employs TRBV9 and TRBJ1-1; D may be TRBD1 (6 bases). Germline assignment: CDR1 SGDLS and CDR2 YYNGEE. The V and J ends lost 6 bases and 1 base respectively, with 10 bases between them. The CDR3 extends over 13 amino acids. CDR3 bases: TGTGCCAGCACCACGGGACAGAACACTGAAGCTTTCTTT. It is translated as CASTTGQNTEAFF.

J is TRBJ1-2 and V is TRBV5-4, with D unclear. Deletions cut 1 base from V and 7 bases from J, with 11 bases between. The length of the CDR3 is 13 residues. Germline CDR1 SGHNT, CDR2 YYREEE (reference sequence). The CDR3 protein is CASSLPGFSGYTF. As DNA, the CDR3 is TGTGCCAGCAGCTTGCCGGGGTTTAGTGGCTACACCTTC.

The DNA for the CDR3 is TGCGCCAGCAGTGAGGGCCCGAGACTAGCGGCTTCCTACGAGCAGTACTTC. Translated, it gives CASSEGPRLAASYEQYF. This chain uses TRBV10-1 with TRBJ2-7; 9 bases map to TRBD2. V dropped 2 bases and J dropped 1; count of bases not matched to a gene: 9. Germline V lookup: CDR1 WNHNN, CDR2 SYGVQD (reference sequence). This CDR3 region has 17 residues.

V usage is TRBV29-1 and J usage is TRBJ2-7; TRBD1 might be the D (5 bases). The germline gives CDR1 SQVTM, CDR2 ANQGSEA. The CDR3 consists of 14 residues. V lost 4 bases to trimming and J lost 2 bases, with 15 bases between them. The CDR3 nucleotides are TGCAGCGTTGCGCCCGGACAAGGACCCTACGAGCAGTACTTC. It specifies CSVAPGQGPYEQYF.

This chain uses TRBV6-5 with TRBJ1-1; 11 bases map to TRBD1. Germline V gives CDR1 MNHEY, CDR2 SVGAGI. The CDR3 contains 14 residues. V gave up 6 bases and J gave up 10 bases; unmatched junction bases: 10. The CDR3 protein is CASRQQGTGGRAFF. DNA for the CDR3: TGTGCCAGCAGGCAGCAAGGGACAGGGGGAAGAGCTTTCTTT.

The V call is TRBV10-1, the J call TRBJ2-1; TRBD2 matches 9 bases. The CDR3 contains 17 residues. Germline CDR1 reads WNHNN; CDR2 reads SYGVQD (reference sequence). The V and J ends lost 2 bases and 1 base, in that order; junction bases with no gene match: 6. CDR3 loop: CASSETWTSESYNEQFF. CDR3 nucleotides: TGCGCCAGCAGTGAGACTTGGACTAGCGAGTCCTACAATGAGCAGTTCTTC.

The chain has TRBV4-1 and TRBJ2-7; 10 bases are shared with TRBD1. Germline V CDR1 and CDR2: MGHRA, YSYEKL. This CDR3 comprises 15 residues. V trimming: 3 bases; J trimming: 4 bases; junction bases outside the gene matches: 6. The CDR3 DNA sequence: TGCGCCAGCAGCCAGACAGTGGGACAGGGGTACGAGCAGTACTTC. Residues: CASSQTVGQGYEQYF.

This rearrangement joins TRBV25-1 to TRBJ1-1, with D maybe TRBD1 (5 bases). Trimming stripped 5 bases from V and 0 bases from J, with 10 bases between. This CDR3 spans 14 amino acids. Germline V gene lookup returns CDR1 MGHDK and CDR2 SYGVNS. The CDR3 DNA reads TGTGCCAGCAGTTCGTACAGGATGAACACTGAAGCTTTCTTT. It is translated as CASSSYRMNTEAFF.

The chain joins TRBV6-5 to TRBJ2-2; 8 nucleotides line up with TRBD1. The trim removed 0 bases at V and 7 bases at J, leaving 4 bases unmatched. This CDR3 is built from 15 residues. The germline gives CDR1 MNHEY, CDR2 SVGAGI. The chain's CDR3 is CASSYSDRVIGELFF. CDR3 DNA sequence: TGTGCCAGCAGTTACTCGGACAGGGTAATCGGGGAGCTGTTTTTT.

CDR3 region: CSVDASGGDEQYF. The DNA for the CDR3 is TGCAGCGTTGACGCTAGCGGAGGGGACGAGCAGTACTTC. This chain links TRBV29-1 with TRBJ2-7, with 7 bases lining up with TRBD2. Germline CDR1 is SQVTM and CDR2 is ANQGSEA. This CDR3 comprises 13 residues. V gave up 3 bases and J gave up 5 bases; unmatched junction bases: 7.

The V call is TRBV12-5, the J call TRBJ1-4; the match to TRBD1 covers 12 bases. This CDR3 is built from 20 residues. V shed 0 bases, J shed 4 bases, and the junction held 12 bases outside the gene matches. Germline loops: CDR1 LGHNT, CDR2 FRNRAP. CDR3 bases: TGTGCTAGTGGTTTGGTACTCACGGGACAGGGGGCGCAGGTTAATGAAAAACTGTTTTTT. Protein sequence: CASGLVLTGQGAQVNEKLFF.

The chain uses TRBV6-5 and TRBJ2-1, with 7 bases fitting TRBD2. The CDR3 loop spans 16 amino acids. Germline assignment: CDR1 MNHEY and CDR2 SVGAGI. Unmatched junction bases numbered 12, after V lost 2 bases and J lost 8 bases. The chain's CDR3 is CASSYTRDYRPDEQFF. CDR3 bases: TGTGCCAGCAGTTACACCAGGGACTACCGACCCGATGAGCAGTTCTTC.

The chain couples TRBV4-1 to TRBJ2-7; perhaps TRBD1 as D (6 bases). V shed 0 bases and J shed 3 bases, with 12 bases lying between them. CDR1 and CDR2 from the germline V gene are MGHRA and YSYEKL. The length of the CDR3 is 15 residues. The CDR3 loop reads CASSQDRQGLYEQYF. In DNA, the CDR3 is TGCGCCAGCAGCCAAGATCGTCAGGGGCTCTACGAGCAGTACTTC.